Described below is a single T cell receptor (beta chain) sequence and its context. Its antigen remains unidentified. The sample belongs to a study of cytomegalovirus exposure and HLA in healthy donors. General study results and limits: One later analysis, an examination of the 100 to 150 validation repertoires, found that first-cohort TCR clusters tended to co-occur in them.

The table came from immunoSEQ multiplex PCR; TCRdb's copy has only in-frame clones and leaves some out. The sample holds some 190,000 clones, more than 75% seen once. There are 16 residues in the CDR3. The ends were cut back, 5 bases at V and 0 bases at J, with 14 bases in the middle. The germline CDR1 and CDR2 sequences are SGHVS and FQNEAQ. The sequencing input was PBMCs. The chain combines TRBV7-8 with TRBJ1-3, with D maybe TRBD1 (6 bases). This receptor was obtained from a young woman in good health and CMV-seronegative. CDR3 coding DNA: TGTGCCAGCAGCCCTGGGGGGGGCCTCTCTGGAAACACCATATATTTT. Residues: CASSPGGGLSGNTIYF.